A selection of T cell receptor beta chains follows, all from one sample in a study of T cells in Graves' hyperthyroidism and ophthalmopathy. TCRdb independently ran MiXCR on the multiplex PCR reads; one entry per CDR3 protein. The sample consists of fewer than 900,000 distinct CDR3 sequences, 16% of them appearing once. The sequencing input was blood. All receptors derive from a man between 18 and 35 years old with Graves' hyperthyroidism. CDR3s include the opening cysteine and the closing phenylalanine or tryptophan. A D gene is named only where the DNA matches it firmly. A row's size may be missing; if present it is once, few, many or a size class.

d_call j_call clone_size v_call cdr3_nt cdr3_aa
TRBD2 TRBJ2-3 - TRBV12-3/TRBV12-4 TGTGCCAGCAGGACTAGCGGGAGGGACGCAGATACGCAGTATTTT CASRTSGRDADTQYF
- TRBJ2-2 few TRBV5-1 TGCGCCAGCAGCTTGGGGCCCGAGGGCACCGGGGAGCTGTTTTTT CASSLGPEGTGELFF
TRBD2 TRBJ2-7 few TRBV29-1 TGCAGCGTCCGATACTCTAGCGGCTACGAGCAGTACTTC CSVRYSSGYEQYF
TRBD2 TRBJ2-1 few TRBV6-1 TGTGCCAGCAGTGACGCCGGGACTAGAGTCAATGAGCAGTTCTTC CASSDAGTRVNEQFF
- TRBJ1-1 many TRBV12-3/TRBV12-4 TGTGCCAGCAGTTTTGGAAGGGAGACTGAAGCTTTCTTT CASSFGRETEAFF
- TRBJ2-3 - TRBV20-1 TGCAGTGCTAGCGGGAGTCAAGATACGCAGTATTTT CSASGSQDTQYF
- TRBJ2-1 many TRBV2 TGTGCCAGCCGTTACCACAATGAGCAGTTCTTC CASRYHNEQFF
TRBD2 TRBJ2-2 - TRBV27 TGTGCCAGCAGTTTTCTGGCTAGCGGGAGGGTCGGGGAGCTGTTTTTT CASSFLASGRVGELFF
- TRBJ2-7 many TRBV20-1 TGCAGTGCCTGCACGTTGTTGGGGTCCTACGAGCAGTACTTC CSACTLLGSYEQYF
- TRBJ2-5 - TRBV29-1 TGCAGCGTTGAGGGGCTAGGACAGCAAGAGACCCAGTACTTC CSVEGLGQQETQYF
TRBD1 TRBJ1-1 - TRBV6-2/TRBV6-3 TGTGCCAGCAGTTACAGAGGACAGGGGAGAACTGAAGCTTTCTTT CASSYRGQGRTEAFF
- TRBJ2-2 - TRBV3-1 TGTGCCAGCAGCCAAGATCTAAGGCTAGCGAGAGTCTACGGGGAGCTGTTTTTT CASSQDLRLARVYGELFF
- TRBJ1-1 many TRBV5-1 TGCGCCAGCAGCTTGATCGGGGTCGACACTGAAGCTTTCTTT CASSLIGVDTEAFF
- TRBJ2-7 - TRBV14 TGTGCCAGCAGCCAAGTGGGAATGACCAGGGGACACGAGCAGTACTTC CASSQVGMTRGHEQYF
- TRBJ2-5 - TRBV4-1 TGCGCCAGCAGCCAAGATGAGGGACCCCTAGCGGAGACCCAGTACTTC CASSQDEGPLAETQYF
- TRBJ1-1 - TRBV10-2 TGCGCCGCTCTCAGAGGGAGTGAAGCTTTCTTT CAALRGSEAFF
- TRBJ2-5 few TRBV25-1 TGTGCCAGCAGTGAACACAGGGTAGGACAGACCCAGTACTTC CASSEHRVGQTQYF
- TRBJ2-3 few TRBV6-2/TRBV6-3 TGTGCCAGCAGTTACCGCCCGAGGGGCTTCACAGATACGCAGTGTTTT CASSYRPRGFTDTQCF
- TRBJ1-5 - TRBV20-1 TGCAGTGCTAGTTTGTGGTTAAATCAGCCCCAGCATTTT CSASLWLNQPQHF
- TRBJ2-3 - TRBV28 TGTGCCAGCAGTTTAGGAGGGGGCTTTAGTACGCAGTATTTT CASSLGGGFSTQYF
- TRBJ2-2 few TRBV10-3 TGTGCCATCAGTGAGTCGAATTCGAACACCGGGGAGCTGTTTTTT CAISESNSNTGELFF
- TRBJ1-3 few TRBV27 TGTGCCAGCAGTTTATCGAACACACCAGGGAACACCATATATTTT CASSLSNTPGNTIYF
TRBD1 TRBJ1-2 many TRBV2 TGTGCCAGCAGAAGACAGGGTTTCTATGGCTACACCTTC CASRRQGFYGYTF
- TRBJ1-1 many TRBV28 TGTGCCAGTTGCCTACAGCGTTTGAACACTGAAGCTTTCTTT CASCLQRLNTEAFF
- TRBJ2-2 - TRBV28 TGTGCCAGCGGGGGGGCGGTGAACACCGGGGAGCTGTTTTTT CASGGAVNTGELFF
- TRBJ1-5 few TRBV28 TGTGCCAGCAGTTTGCCCGCTGGAGATAGCAATCAGCCCCAGCATTTT CASSLPAGDSNQPQHF
TRBD2 TRBJ2-1 many TRBV12-3/TRBV12-4 TGTGCCAGCACCCAGACAGCGGGACCCTACAATGAGCAGTTCTTC CASTQTAGPYNEQFF
TRBD1 TRBJ2-7 many TRBV7-9 TGTGCCAGCAGCCTAAGACAGGGCGAGCAGTACTTC CASSLRQGEQYF
TRBD1 TRBJ2-3 - TRBV28 TGTGCCAGCAGTAAGCCGGGACAGGGGACAGATACGCAGTATTTT CASSKPGQGTDTQYF
TRBD2 TRBJ2-1 many TRBV7-2 TGTGCCAGCAGCCAGAGGGGGACTAGCGGGAAGGGGTCCTACAATGAGCAGTTCTTC CASSQRGTSGKGSYNEQFF
TRBD1 TRBJ2-5 many TRBV28 TGTGCCAGCAGTTTATGGGGACAGGGGGTCGAGACCCAGTACTTC CASSLWGQGVETQYF
- TRBJ2-7 few TRBV20-1 TGCAGTGCTAGAGATCGGTACTCCTACGAGCAGTACTTC CSARDRYSYEQYF
- TRBJ2-5 few TRBV15 TGTGCCACCAGCAGAGACAGGGAAAAGACCCAGTACTTC CATSRDREKTQYF
- TRBJ1-2 - TRBV28 TGTGCCAGCAGTTTATTGGGGTCCAACTATGGCTACACCTTC CASSLLGSNYGYTF
TRBD1 TRBJ2-5 - TRBV14 TGTGCCAGCAGCCACAGGGGGCGAGAGACCCAGTACTTC CASSHRGRETQYF
TRBD2 TRBJ2-1 - TRBV24-1 TGTGCCACCAGTGGTATGACTAGCGGGCTATACAATGAGCAGTTCTTC CATSGMTSGLYNEQFF
- TRBJ1-2 - TRBV12-3/TRBV12-4 TGTGCCAGCAGCCGCCTTGTCTACACCTTC CASSRLVYTF
TRBD2 TRBJ2-1 - TRBV20-1 TGCAGTGCCATACTAGCGGGAGGGGGGAATGAGCAGTTCTTC CSAILAGGGNEQFF
- TRBJ2-2 many TRBV18 TGTGCCAGCTCACCTACAGGGATTCACAACACCGGGGAGCTGTTTTTT CASSPTGIHNTGELFF
- TRBJ2-7 many TRBV20-1 TGCAGTGCTAGAGATCTGTCCGGCTCCTACGAGCAGTACTTC CSARDLSGSYEQYF
TRBD1 TRBJ2-7 - TRBV12-5 TGTGCTAGTGGTTTGGCGAACAGGGGATCCTACGAGCAGTACTTC CASGLANRGSYEQYF
- TRBJ2-3 few TRBV7-9 TGTGCCAGCAGCTTTCCATCGGCTAGCACAGATACGCAGTATTTT CASSFPSASTDTQYF
- TRBJ2-7 few TRBV7-2 TGTGCCAGCAGCCTGCTTGGGGTGCAGTACTTC CASSLLGVQYF
TRBD1 TRBJ2-1 many TRBV13 TGTGCCAGCAGCCAGGGACAGACCTACAATGAGCAGTTCTTC CASSQGQTYNEQFF
- TRBJ2-5 many TRBV28 TGTGCCAGCAGCGACCCGGCTCAAGAGACCCAGTACTTC CASSDPAQETQYF
- TRBJ2-1 many TRBV28 TGTGCCAGCAACCAACTCGGAGGGGATGAGCAGTTCTTC CASNQLGGDEQFF
TRBD1 TRBJ2-7 - TRBV2 TGTGCCAGCAATAGACAGGGTAGCTCCTACGAGCAGTACTTC CASNRQGSSYEQYF
- TRBJ2-5 few TRBV20-1 TGCAGTGTCCTCCTTCTGGGGGAAGAGACCCAGTACTTC CSVLLLGEETQYF
TRBD2 TRBJ2-3 many TRBV28 TGTGCCAGCATCCTAGCGGGAGGTTCAGATACGCAGTATTTT CASILAGGSDTQYF
TRBD1 TRBJ1-1 few TRBV29-1 TGCAGCGCCCGCGGAGGGGGCTACACTGAAGCTTTCTTT CSARGGGYTEAFF
- TRBJ1-2 - TRBV20-1 TGCAGTGCTAGAGATTCAAGTCTAGGGGCCTCTAACTATGGCTACACCTTC CSARDSSLGASNYGYTF
TRBD2 TRBJ2-3 many TRBV10-3 TGTGCCATCAATACTCCCACTAGCGGGGCCACAGATACGCAGTATTTT CAINTPTSGATDTQYF
- TRBJ2-3 many TRBV18 TGTGCCAGCTCACTAAGGGTGACTAGCACAGATACGCAGTATTTT CASSLRVTSTDTQYF
- TRBJ1-3 - TRBV2 TGTGCCACCGACCAGGATGGAAACACCATATATTTT CATDQDGNTIYF
TRBD2 TRBJ2-1 few TRBV7-8 TGTGCCAGCAGCTTAGCGACAGCGGGAGGGCTGAATGAGCAGTTCTTC CASSLATAGGLNEQFF
- TRBJ2-7 few TRBV9 TGTGCCAGCAGCCAGATGATGGGATACGAGCAGTACTTC CASSQMMGYEQYF
- TRBJ1-4 many TRBV28 TGTGCCAGCAGTTCCCGTCTTACAGGGTTTGAGGAGGAAAAACTGTTTTTT CASSSRLTGFEEEKLFF
- TRBJ2-1 many TRBV11-2 TGTGCCAGCAGCTTAGGGGGGGCGGCCCCTCAGGAGTATGAGCAGTTCTTC CASSLGGAAPQEYEQFF
TRBD2 TRBJ2-7 - TRBV5-1 TGCGCCAGCGTGAGCTCCGGGGGGGAGCAGTACTTC CASVSSGGEQYF